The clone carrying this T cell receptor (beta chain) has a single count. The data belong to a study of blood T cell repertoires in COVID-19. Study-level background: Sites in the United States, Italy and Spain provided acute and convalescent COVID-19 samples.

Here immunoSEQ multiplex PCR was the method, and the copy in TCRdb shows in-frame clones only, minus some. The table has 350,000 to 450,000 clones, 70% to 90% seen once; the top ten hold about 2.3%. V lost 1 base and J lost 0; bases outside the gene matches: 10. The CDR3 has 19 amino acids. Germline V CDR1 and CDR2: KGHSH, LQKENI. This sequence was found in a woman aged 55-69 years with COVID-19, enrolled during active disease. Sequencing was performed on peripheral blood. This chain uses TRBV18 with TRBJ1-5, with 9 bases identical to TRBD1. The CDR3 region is CASSPRRTGDYFSNQPQHF. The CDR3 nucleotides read TGTGCCAGCTCACCACGGCGGACAGGGGACTACTTTAGCAATCAGCCCCAGCATTTT.